This TCR beta chain was observed in a study of blood T cell repertoires in COVID-19. Study context: Samples of COVID-19 (acute and convalescent) were obtained from the United States, Italy and Spain. PBMCs, B-cell-depleted T cells, or T cells were the source of the cDNA or gDNA that made up the material.

V lost 5 bases and J 3 bases, leaving 14 bases between the germline ends. The CDR3 sequence is 14 residues long. CDR1 is MDHEN and CDR2 is SYDVKM in the germline V gene. Using immunoSEQ multiplex PCR, the repertoire was profiled, and TCRdb retains in-frame clones only, with some absent. This table holds roughly 150,000 clones, roughly 88% found once. The source material was peripheral blood. This clonotype was obtained from a woman aged 45-65 years with acute or convalescent COVID-19. The chain joins TRBV28 to TRBJ2-7; no reliable D call. The CDR3 coding sequence is TGTGCCAGCAGTACTCCCCAATCCCACTACGAGCAGTACTTC. This codes for CASSTPQSHYEQYF.